This TCR beta chain comes out of a study of OX40 agonist ivuxolimab in advanced cancers. Study-level information: Dose-escalation patients' cancers were hepatocellular carcinoma, melanoma, renal cell or head and neck cancer.

The repertoire was sequenced with immunoSEQ multiplex PCR; TCRdb's copy has only in-frame clones and lacks some. This table has 25,000 to 30,000 clones, about 80% appearing once. From germline, CDR1 is LNHDA and CDR2 SQIVND (reference sequence). The CDR3 totals 11 residues. Trimming removed 7 bases at V and 6 bases at J, with 7 bases between. The TCR comes from an adult with an advanced solid tumor such as melanoma, head and neck, liver or kidney cancer. Sequenced here: CD4+ or CD8+ T cells sorted from blood, sampled in a trial of the OX40 agonist ivuxolimab. The chain recombines TRBV19 with TRBJ2-4; D unresolved. The CDR3 is CASIWGNIQYF. CDR3 nucleotide sequence: TGTGCCAGTATCTGGGGAAACATTCAGTACTTC.